Included here is one TCR beta chain sequence, with context. Its antigen remains unknown. This sample was included in a study of OX40 agonist ivuxolimab in advanced cancers. V dropped 1 base and J dropped 5; count of bases not matched to a gene: 4. The CDR3 runs 14 residues. The germline V gene encodes CDR1 SGHRS and CDR2 YFSETQ. Regarding the study as a whole: Clonal expansion from baseline to week 6 occurred in both CD4+ and CD8+ T cells.

The data were produced by immunoSEQ multiplex PCR, yet TCRdb's version contains in-frame clones alone and is incomplete. There are about 30,000 clones in the sample; approximately 85% occur only once, and roughly 25% lies in the top ten. This receptor was obtained from an adult with an advanced solid tumor such as melanoma, head and neck, liver or kidney cancer. The V and J genes are TRBV5-1 and TRBJ2-7; TRBD1 agrees at 9 bases. This specimen consisted of CD4+ or CD8+ T cells sorted from blood, obtained in a trial of the OX40 agonist ivuxolimab. In nucleotides, the CDR3 is TGCGCCAGCAGCTTGTACGACAGGGGGGACGAGCAGTACTTC. Protein: CASSLYDRGDEQYF.